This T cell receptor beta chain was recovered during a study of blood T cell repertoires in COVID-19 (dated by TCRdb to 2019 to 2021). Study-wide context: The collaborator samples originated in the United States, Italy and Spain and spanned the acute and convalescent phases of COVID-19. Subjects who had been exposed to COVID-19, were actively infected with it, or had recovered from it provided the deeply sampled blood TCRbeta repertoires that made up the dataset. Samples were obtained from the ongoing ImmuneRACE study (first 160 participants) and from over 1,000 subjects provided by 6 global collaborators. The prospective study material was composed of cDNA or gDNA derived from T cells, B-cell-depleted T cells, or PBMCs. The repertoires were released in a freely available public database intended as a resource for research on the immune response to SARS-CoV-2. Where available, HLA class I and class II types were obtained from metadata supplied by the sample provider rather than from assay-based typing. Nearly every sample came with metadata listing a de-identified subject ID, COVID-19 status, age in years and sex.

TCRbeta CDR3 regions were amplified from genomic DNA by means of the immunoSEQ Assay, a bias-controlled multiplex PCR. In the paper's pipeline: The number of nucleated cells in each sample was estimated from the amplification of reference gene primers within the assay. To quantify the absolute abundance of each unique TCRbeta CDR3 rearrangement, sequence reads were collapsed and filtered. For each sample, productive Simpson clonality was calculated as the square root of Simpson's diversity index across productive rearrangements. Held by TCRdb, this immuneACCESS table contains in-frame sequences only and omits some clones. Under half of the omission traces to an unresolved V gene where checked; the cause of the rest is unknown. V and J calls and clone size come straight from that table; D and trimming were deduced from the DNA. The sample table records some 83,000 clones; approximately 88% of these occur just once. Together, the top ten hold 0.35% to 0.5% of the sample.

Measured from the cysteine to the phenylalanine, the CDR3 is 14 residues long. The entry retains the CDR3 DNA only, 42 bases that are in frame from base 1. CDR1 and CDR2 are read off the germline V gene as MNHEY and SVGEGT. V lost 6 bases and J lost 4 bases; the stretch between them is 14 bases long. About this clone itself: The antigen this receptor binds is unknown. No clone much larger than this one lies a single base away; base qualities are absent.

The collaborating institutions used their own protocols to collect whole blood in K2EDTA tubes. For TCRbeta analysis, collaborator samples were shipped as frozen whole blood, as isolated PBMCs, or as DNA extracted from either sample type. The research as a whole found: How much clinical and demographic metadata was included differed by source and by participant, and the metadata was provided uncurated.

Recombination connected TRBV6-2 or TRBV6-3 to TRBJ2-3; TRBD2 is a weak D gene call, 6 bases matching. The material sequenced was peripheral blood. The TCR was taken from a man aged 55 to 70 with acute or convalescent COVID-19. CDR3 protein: CASSLRAGSDTQYF. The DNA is TGTGCCAGCAGCCTTCGGGCGGGGTCAGATACGCAGTATTTT.